The next 26 T cell receptor beta chains were all read from a single sample in a study of PD-1 blockade in classical Hodgkin lymphoma. Each patient relapsed following autologous stem cell transplantation, and prior brentuximab vedotin exposure differed. Magnetic negative selection served to purify CD4+ T cells out of PBMCs that had been thawed. Clones were sequenced by immunoSEQ multiplex PCR, and TCRdb holds only the in-frame ones, with some missing. This sample yields over 30,000 clones, of which 90% are seen a single time; less than 0.3% belongs to the top ten. The input for sequencing was CD4+ T cells from blood, taken at baseline. These receptors came from a human donor with classical Hodgkin lymphoma.

To note about this clone: This sample also contains other DNA sequences that code for the same CDR3. The J gene is TRBJ1-1, the V gene TRBV5-4, with a weak D call TRBD1 (5 bases). Trimming shortened V by 1 base and J by 4 bases, and 8 bases separated the two germline ends. The CDR3 length is 13 residues. Germline V lookup: CDR1 SGHNT, CDR2 YYREEE (reference sequence). The CDR3 coding sequence is TGTGCCAGCAGCTTGCAGGGTGGCACTGAAGCTTTCTTT. It codes for CASSLQGGTEAFF.

The chain is built from TRBV18 and TRBJ2-2; D is perhaps TRBD1 (6 bases). Germline CDR1 is KGHSH and CDR2 is LQKENI. V was pared by 6 bases and J by 3 bases, with 17 bases between. This CDR3 contains 16 residues. The CDR3 reads CASSEGTGTYTGELFF. CDR3 coding DNA: TGTGCCAGCTCGGAAGGAACAGGGACCTACACCGGGGAGCTGTTTTTT.

V is TRBV6-1 and J is TRBJ1-4; D remains unclear. Germline V gene lookup returns CDR1 MNHNS and CDR2 SASEGT. V was clipped by 7 bases and J by 3 bases, with 9 bases between them. The CDR3 contains 13 residues. As DNA, the CDR3 is TGTGCCAGCATCGAGTCGGCTAATGAAAAACTGTTTTTT. Protein sequence: CASIESANEKLFF.

This chain uses TRBV7-6 with TRBJ2-7; D assignment may be TRBD1 or TRBD2 (5 bases each). Deletions cut 2 bases from V and 2 bases from J, with 10 bases between. Germline V CDR1 and CDR2: SGHVS, FNYEAQ. The CDR3 totals 14 residues. CDR3 amino acids: CASSLRPGPYEQYF. CDR3 DNA: TGTGCCAGCAGCTTAAGACCGGGACCCTACGAGCAGTACTTC.

The chain is built from TRBV28 and TRBJ2-3; 10 bases align to TRBD1. This CDR3 region has 15 residues. The germline V gene encodes CDR1 MDHEN and CDR2 SYDVKM. V lost 5 bases, J lost 3 bases, and 5 bases stayed unmatched. The CDR3 region is CASSQGQGETDTQYF. The CDR3 DNA is TGTGCCAGCAGTCAAGGACAGGGGGAAACAGATACGCAGTATTTT.

The V and J genes are TRBV4-1 and TRBJ2-2; 8 bases map to TRBD1. The germline V gene has CDR1 MGHRA and CDR2 YSYEKL. V shed 4 bases, J shed 5 bases, and the junction held 6 bases outside the gene matches. This CDR3 has 15 amino acids. The CDR3 sequence: CASSRVTGDTGELFF. CDR3 DNA: TGCGCCAGCAGCCGCGTGACAGGGGATACCGGGGAGCTGTTTTTT.

The rearrangement links TRBV28 to TRBJ1-2; D ambiguous. Germline V CDR1 and CDR2: MDHEN, SYDVKM. The CDR3 totals 13 residues. Trimming took off 3 bases at V and 13 bases at J, with 18 bases between the two ends. The CDR3 bases are TGTGCCAGCAGTTTTAGGGTAGTCACTTGGATCACCTTC. It specifies CASSFRVVTWITF.

The chain uses TRBV5-4 and TRBJ2-3; 9 bases line up with TRBD1. The germline gives CDR1 SGHNT, CDR2 YYREEE (reference sequence). V was clipped by 4 bases and J by 4 bases; unmatched bases: 4. This CDR3 comprises 14 residues. The CDR3 sequence is CASSQRQGADTQYF. CDR3 coding DNA: TGTGCCAGCAGCCAAAGACAGGGGGCAGATACGCAGTATTTT.

V is TRBV4-1 and J is TRBJ1-5; a weak D match, TRBD1 (6 bases). The CDR3 covers 18 residues. V lost 0 bases and J 3 bases, leaving 18 bases between the germline ends. From germline, CDR1 is MGHRA and CDR2 YSYEKL. CDR3 sequence reads: CASSQEVPRGAINQPQHF. DNA of the CDR3: TGCGCCAGCAGCCAAGAGGTCCCCAGGGGCGCTATCAATCAGCCCCAGCATTTT.

The chain uses TRBV18 and TRBJ2-1; D unresolved. The CDR3 sequence is 14 residues long. Germline-derived CDR1 and CDR2 are KGHSH and LQKENI. V gave up 0 bases and J gave up 7 bases, with 10 bases separating them. This CDR3 is CASSPPGLGNEQFF. CDR3 bases: TGTGCCAGCTCACCACCCGGGTTAGGGAATGAGCAGTTCTTC.

This clone was observed a few times. The chain combines TRBV27 with TRBJ1-4, with D possibly being TRBD1 (6 bases). Germline V gene sequence: CDR1 MNHEY, CDR2 SMNVEV (reference sequence). The CDR3 length is 14 residues. Trimming shortened V by 6 bases and J by 7 bases, and 15 bases separated the two germline ends. CDR3 sequence reads: CASRVQGWGEKLFF. In DNA, the CDR3 is TGTGCCAGCAGGGTCCAGGGGTGGGGTGAAAAACTGTTTTTT.

The CDR3 coding sequence is TGTGCCAGCTGCCTCGACAGGTCCCAGGAGACCCAGTACTTC. Translated, it gives CASCLDRSQETQYF. The rearrangement joins TRBV6-6 to TRBJ2-5, with D maybe TRBD1 (6 bases). The CDR3 runs 14 residues. Germline CDR1 MNHNY, CDR2 SVGAGI (reference sequence). With 8 bases removed from V and 5 bases from J, the gap between germline ends came to 18 bases.

The genes are TRBV5-4 and TRBJ1-1, with TRBD1 identical over 12 bases. J lost 8 bases, V lost 4 bases, and 3 bases had no gene match. CDR1 SGHNT and CDR2 YYREEE come from the germline V gene (reference sequence). This CDR3 has 13 residues. The CDR3 loop is CASSTGQGAEAFF. DNA for the CDR3: TGTGCCAGCAGCACGGGACAGGGGGCCGAAGCTTTCTTT.

V usage is TRBV10-3 and J usage is TRBJ2-7; 12 nucleotides agree with TRBD2. Looked up from germline, CDR1 is ENHRY and CDR2 is SYGVKD. The V and J ends lost 4 bases and 2 bases, in that order; junction bases with no gene match: 6. This CDR3 region has 16 residues. CDR3 sequence: CAISALTSGRPYEQYF. The CDR3 nucleotides are TGTGCCATCAGTGCTTTAACTAGCGGGAGGCCCTACGAGCAGTACTTC.

In this sample, this clone turned up once. The chain employs TRBV2 and TRBJ1-2; 8 bases line up with TRBD1. V lost 5 bases to trimming and J lost 3 bases; unmatched junction nucleotides: 11. The CDR3 has 16 residues. Germline V lookup: CDR1 SNHLY, CDR2 FYNNEI. The CDR3 here is CASSYARTGLDYGYTF. CDR3 DNA: TGTGCCAGCAGTTATGCCCGGACAGGGTTAGACTATGGCTACACCTTC.

This clone was picked up one time. The rearrangement uses TRBV5-8 and TRBJ2-1; 9 bases fit TRBD1. J gave up 7 bases and V 1 base, and 6 bases lay outside the gene matches. Germline-derived CDR1 and CDR2 are SGHTS and YDEGEE. This CDR3 is 15 amino acids long. The CDR3 here is CASSLQQGAWNEQFF. DNA of the CDR3: TGTGCCAGCAGCTTGCAACAGGGGGCCTGGAATGAGCAGTTCTTC.

V and J are TRBV5-4 and TRBJ2-5, with TRBD2 matching over 7 bases. Near its end, the DNA agrees better with TRBJ2-7, so the J call may be wrong. The CDR3 spans 14 residues. Per germline, CDR1 SGHNT and CDR2 YYREEE (reference sequence). CDR3 protein: CASSPRTSLGEQYF. CDR3 DNA sequence: TGTGCCAGCAGCCCACGGACTAGTTTGGGCGAGCAGTACTTC.

The V call is TRBV6-1, the J call TRBJ2-7; possibly TRBD1 for D (6 bases). Trimming removed 6 bases at V and 1 base at J, with 13 bases between. In germline, CDR1 is MNHNS, CDR2 SASEGT. The CDR3 runs to 14 residues. As DNA, the CDR3 is TGTGCCAGCAGCCGCCCAGGGGAATCCTACGAGCAGTACTTC. Protein sequence: CASSRPGESYEQYF.

The chain combines TRBV18 with TRBJ2-5, with D possibly TRBD2 on 7 matching bases. Trimming cost V 2 bases and J 4 bases, with 14 bases left between them. CDR1 is KGHSH, CDR2 LQKENI, per germline. The CDR3 loop spans 15 amino acids. The CDR3 DNA follows: TGTGCCAGCTCACCAAAGTTGGGAGGGGGAGAGACCCAGTACTTC. It yields the protein CASSPKLGGGETQYF.

V usage is TRBV19 and J usage is TRBJ2-1, with D perhaps matching TRBD2 (5 bases). Per germline, CDR1 LNHDA and CDR2 SQIVND (reference sequence). This CDR3 region has 10 residues. Trimming took 9 bases from V and 8 from J, leaving 8 bases between them. The CDR3 spells CASGIDEQFF. In DNA, the CDR3 is TGTGCCAGCGGGATAGATGAGCAGTTCTTC.

The V call is TRBV4-1, the J call TRBJ2-1, with D tentatively TRBD1 (6 bases). This CDR3 has 15 amino acids. V gave up 2 bases and J gave up 4 bases, with 12 bases separating them. The germline V gene has CDR1 MGHRA and CDR2 YSYEKL. CDR3 in DNA: TGCGCCAGCAGCCAATTTGGGGGCGGGTACAATGAGCAGTTCTTC. Amino acids: CASSQFGGGYNEQFF.

The V and J genes are TRBV27 and TRBJ1-4; D is unresolved. Germline V gene sequence: CDR1 MNHEY, CDR2 SMNVEV (reference sequence). This CDR3 comprises 17 residues. Trimming cost V 5 bases and J 7 bases, with 23 bases left between them. Written as DNA, the CDR3 is TGTGCCAGCAGTCCCCGAACTAGGCTTCGAAGGAGTGAAAAACTGTTTTTT. It yields the protein CASSPRTRLRRSEKLFF.

The chain links TRBV27 to TRBJ2-5; D assignment may be TRBD1 or TRBD2 (5 bases each). There are 16 residues in the CDR3. Germline V gives CDR1 MNHEY, CDR2 SMNVEV (reference sequence). Trimming left V 1 base short and J 2 bases short, with 14 bases between. CDR3 sequence (DNA): TGTGCCAGCAGTTTATGGAGAAGGGACCGACAAGAGACCCAGTACTTC. This sequence encodes CASSLWRRDRQETQYF.

CDR3 in DNA: TGTGCCTGGAGGGGAAACACCATATATTTT. It translates to CAWRGNTIYF. The chain combines TRBV30 with TRBJ1-3; D call uncertain. Trimming removed 3 bases from V and 4 bases from J, with 1 base in between. The length of the CDR3 is 10 residues. Looked up from germline, CDR1 is GTSNPN and CDR2 is SVGIG (reference sequence).

V and J are TRBV9 and TRBJ2-7, with 12 bases aligning to TRBD2. The CDR3 consists of 15 residues. From germline, CDR1 is SGDLS and CDR2 YYNGEE. V trimming: 0 bases; J trimming: 7 bases; junction bases outside the gene matches: 5. The CDR3 sequence: CASSVAGLAGQEQYF. CDR3 in DNA: TGTGCCAGCAGCGTAGCGGGACTAGCGGGTCAGGAGCAGTACTTC.

The chain links TRBV6-5 to TRBJ2-7; TRBD2 agrees at 10 bases. The CDR3 consists of 16 residues. Germline CDR1 is MNHEY and CDR2 is SVGAGI. Trimming removed 2 bases from V and 2 bases from J; junction bases left unmatched: 6. CDR3 in DNA: TGTGCCAGCAGTTACCGACTAGCGGGTCTTACCTACGAGCAGTACTTC. Protein product: CASSYRLAGLTYEQYF.